What follows is one TCR beta chain and its context. What it recognizes is unknown. Within the sample, other DNA sequences also encode this same CDR3. Only in-frame clones appear in the TCRdb table, and some are missing; sequencing was by immunoSEQ multiplex PCR. Among more than 200,000 clones listed, 90% were seen once. Trimming took 0 bases from V and 3 from J, leaving 3 bases between them. Looked up from germline, CDR1 is DFQATT and CDR2 is SNEGSKA (reference sequence). The CDR3 loop spans 11 amino acids. This sample is drawn from a study of cytomegalovirus exposure and HLA in healthy donors. As for the study in general: In a later analysis, the 110 or so validation repertoires were reported to have used the same platform as the 666 first-cohort repertoires.

Study conclusions and caveats: Subsequent analysis of the 110 or so validation repertoires found a tendency for first-cohort TCR clusters to co-occur. Cytomegalovirus-associated TCR beta chains were listed, numbering more than 150.

This clonotype was sampled from a woman in her twenties or thirties in good health and CMV-seronegative. The chain uses TRBV20-1 and TRBJ2-7, with D hard to call. Sequencing was performed on PBMCs. In nucleotides, the CDR3 is TGCAGTGCTAGAGACAGCTACGAGCAGTACTTC. This sequence encodes CSARDSYEQYF.